Listed below are T cell receptor beta chains from one sample, sequenced in a study of vaccination and CD4 T cells after COVID-19. TCRdb redid the calling of the PCR reads with MiXCR, one entry per CDR3 protein. The data contain 15,000 to 20,000 distinct CDR3 sequences, around two fifths of them seen just once; the ten biggest clones take up 12%. These receptors are not linked to any known antigen. Sequencing was performed on CD4+ T cells from blood, cultured in vitro. The receptor source for this set is a human donor who had recovered from COVID-19. CDR3s leave out the opening cysteine and the closing phenylalanine or tryptophan. The order of the fields is D gene, clone size, V gene, CDR3 protein. The D gene is left open where the match is weak. The size entry is marked missing in some rows and otherwise reads once, few, many or a size class.

D: NA; size: NA; V: TRBV6-4; CDR3: ASSPHPENTGELF
D: NA; size: NA; V: TRBV5-8; CDR3: ASRTTPDGEQY
D: NA; size: NA; V: TRBV18; CDR3: ASSPPQGRTLH
D: NA; size: NA; V: TRBV6-2/TRBV6-3; CDR3: ASSSAGRLAKNIQY
D: NA; size: NA; V: TRBV7-2; CDR3: ASSLSGPRNEQF
D: NA; size: NA; V: TRBV2; CDR3: ASRQSPVGLGGYEQY
D: NA; size: NA; V: TRBV11-2; CDR3: ASSFSGRREETQY
D: NA; size: few; V: TRBV27; CDR3: ASWSWSGTEAF
D: NA; size: few; V: TRBV20-1; CDR3: SALVWGEQF
D: NA; size: NA; V: TRBV28; CDR3: ASSLSPGADTQY
D: NA; size: NA; V: TRBV19; CDR3: ASSIPHGYNEQF
D: NA; size: few; V: TRBV7-2; CDR3: ASSRRGSATNEKLF
D: NA; size: few; V: TRBV20-1; CDR3: SAREGRAFNSPLH
D: NA; size: NA; V: TRBV7-2; CDR3: ASSLGHEQF
D: NA; size: NA; V: TRBV6-1; CDR3: ATRQNPNQPQH
D: NA; size: NA; V: TRBV2; CDR3: ASQGEFTFTDTQY
D: TRBD1; size: NA; V: TRBV7-3; CDR3: ASSYDRGHGYT
D: NA; size: once; V: TRBV9; CDR3: ASSVSDGLSLTDEQF
D: NA; size: few; V: TRBV28; CDR3: ASSLRGFGAF
D: NA; size: few; V: TRBV7-9; CDR3: ASSRGYEQY
D: TRBD1; size: NA; V: TRBV14; CDR3: ASSQTGQGGYYGYT
D: NA; size: NA; V: TRBV7-2; CDR3: ATRGGGRPEAF
D: NA; size: few; V: TRBV5-1; CDR3: ASSPRAYYNEQF
D: TRBD2; size: few; V: TRBV2; CDR3: ASSGSSGRGDTQY
D: NA; size: NA; V: TRBV28; CDR3: ASRRTNYGYT
D: NA; size: NA; V: TRBV7-2; CDR3: ASSLGWGSYNEQF
D: NA; size: medium-sized; V: TRBV7-9; CDR3: ASLPGLGFGLQETQY
D: NA; size: NA; V: TRBV10-3; CDR3: AISRDGTQETQY
D: NA; size: NA; V: TRBV7-2; CDR3: ASSLGPLLAGTDTQY
D: NA; size: once; V: TRBV18; CDR3: ASSPGADTQY
D: NA; size: NA; V: TRBV7-2; CDR3: ASRGSGSAETQY
D: TRBD2; size: NA; V: TRBV30; CDR3: AWSVGSGMIGEQF
D: NA; size: NA; V: TRBV19; CDR3: ASNEGEASTDTQY
D: TRBD2; size: medium-sized; V: TRBV20-1; CDR3: SARDLAGDTGELF
D: NA; size: few; V: TRBV12-3/TRBV12-4; CDR3: ASSFTGNQPQH
D: NA; size: NA; V: TRBV24-1; CDR3: ATSDTSTDTQY
D: TRBD1; size: NA; V: TRBV27; CDR3: ASSISDRGRETQY
D: NA; size: few; V: TRBV12-3/TRBV12-4; CDR3: ASSSNPTVSYEQY
D: NA; size: NA; V: TRBV20-1; CDR3: SATNVNTGELF
D: NA; size: NA; V: TRBV5-1; CDR3: ASSLQNTEAF
D: TRBD1; size: once; V: TRBV6-1; CDR3: ASSRTGTAYSSYEQY
D: TRBD2; size: few; V: TRBV7-2; CDR3: ASSLSGTSGRSSYEQY
D: NA; size: NA; V: TRBV7-2; CDR3: ASSLAGSTDTQY
D: NA; size: few; V: TRBV2; CDR3: ASSPRTALNTEAF
D: NA; size: few; V: TRBV7-9; CDR3: ASSADGQSPLH
D: NA; size: NA; V: TRBV11-1; CDR3: ASSRRGPSYEQY
D: NA; size: NA; V: TRBV6-1; CDR3: ASSEYRLNTGELF
D: TRBD1; size: few; V: TRBV2; CDR3: ASGQGLGYT
D: NA; size: NA; V: TRBV18; CDR3: ASSPKLGNYGYT
D: NA; size: NA; V: TRBV15; CDR3: ATSRNRAEAF
D: NA; size: NA; V: TRBV15; CDR3: ATRRGRALNTEAF
D: TRBD2; size: NA; V: TRBV2; CDR3: ASGPETRLAGYQETQY
D: NA; size: NA; V: TRBV2; CDR3: ASSRDTSSGTDTQY
D: TRBD1; size: NA; V: TRBV12-3/TRBV12-4; CDR3: ASTSDRGYTDTQY
D: TRBD1; size: NA; V: TRBV28; CDR3: ASSLYQGGRIGAF
D: NA; size: NA; V: TRBV30; CDR3: AWSLYEADTQY
D: TRBD1; size: NA; V: TRBV20-1; CDR3: SARDRGRDYGYT
D: NA; size: few; V: TRBV11-1; CDR3: ASSFANEQF
D: TRBD1; size: NA; V: TRBV20-1; CDR3: SAQFRDRVSGANVLT